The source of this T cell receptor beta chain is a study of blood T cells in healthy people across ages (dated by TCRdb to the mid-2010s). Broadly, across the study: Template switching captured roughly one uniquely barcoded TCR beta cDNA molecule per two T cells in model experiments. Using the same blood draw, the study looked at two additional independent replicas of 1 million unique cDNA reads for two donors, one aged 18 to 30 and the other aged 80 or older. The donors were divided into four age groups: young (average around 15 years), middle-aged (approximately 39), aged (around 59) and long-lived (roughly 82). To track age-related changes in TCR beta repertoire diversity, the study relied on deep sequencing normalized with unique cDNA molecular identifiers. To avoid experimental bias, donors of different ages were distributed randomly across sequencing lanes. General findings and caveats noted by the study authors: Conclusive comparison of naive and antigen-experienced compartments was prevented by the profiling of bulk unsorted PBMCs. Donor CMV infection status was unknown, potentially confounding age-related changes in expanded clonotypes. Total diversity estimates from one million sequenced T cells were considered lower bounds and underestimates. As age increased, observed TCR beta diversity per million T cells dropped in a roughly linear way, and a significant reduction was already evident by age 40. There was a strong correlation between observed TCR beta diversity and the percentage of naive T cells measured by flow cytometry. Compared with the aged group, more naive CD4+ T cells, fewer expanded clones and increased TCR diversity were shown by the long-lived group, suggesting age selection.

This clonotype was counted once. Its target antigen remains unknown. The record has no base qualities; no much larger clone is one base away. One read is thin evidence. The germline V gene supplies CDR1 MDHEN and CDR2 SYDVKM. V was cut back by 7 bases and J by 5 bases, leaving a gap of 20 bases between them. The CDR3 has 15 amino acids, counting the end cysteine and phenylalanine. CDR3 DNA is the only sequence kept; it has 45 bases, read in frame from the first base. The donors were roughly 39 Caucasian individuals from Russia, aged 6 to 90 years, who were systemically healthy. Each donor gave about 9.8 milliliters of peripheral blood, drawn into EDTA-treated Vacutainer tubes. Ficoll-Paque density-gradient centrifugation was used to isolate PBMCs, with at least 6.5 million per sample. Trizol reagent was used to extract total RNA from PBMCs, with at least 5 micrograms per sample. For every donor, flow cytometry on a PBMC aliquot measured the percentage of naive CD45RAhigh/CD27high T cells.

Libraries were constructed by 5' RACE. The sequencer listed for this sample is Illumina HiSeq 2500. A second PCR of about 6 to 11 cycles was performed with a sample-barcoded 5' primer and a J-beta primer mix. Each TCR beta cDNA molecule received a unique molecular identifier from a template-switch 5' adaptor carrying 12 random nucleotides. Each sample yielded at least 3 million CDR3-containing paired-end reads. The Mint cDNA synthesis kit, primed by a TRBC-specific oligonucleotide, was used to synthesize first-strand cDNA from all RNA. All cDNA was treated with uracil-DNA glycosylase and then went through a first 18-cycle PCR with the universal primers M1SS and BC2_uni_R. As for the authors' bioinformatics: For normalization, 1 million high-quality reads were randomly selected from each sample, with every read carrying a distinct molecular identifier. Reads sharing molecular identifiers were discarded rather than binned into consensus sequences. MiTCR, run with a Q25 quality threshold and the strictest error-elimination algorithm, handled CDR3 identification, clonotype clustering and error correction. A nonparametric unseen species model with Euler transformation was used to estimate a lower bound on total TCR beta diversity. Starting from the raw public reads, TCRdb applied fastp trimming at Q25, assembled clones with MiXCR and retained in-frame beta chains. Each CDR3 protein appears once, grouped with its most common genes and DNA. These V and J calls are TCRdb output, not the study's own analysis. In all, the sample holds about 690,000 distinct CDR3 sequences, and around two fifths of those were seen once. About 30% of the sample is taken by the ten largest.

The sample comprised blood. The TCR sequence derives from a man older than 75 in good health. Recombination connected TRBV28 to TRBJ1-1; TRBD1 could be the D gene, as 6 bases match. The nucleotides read TGTGCCAGCACTAGGGGGGGGGGCTCGTGGACTGAAGCTTTCTTT. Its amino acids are CASTRGGGSWTEAFF.